This is a list of T cell receptor beta chains from one sample in a study of blood T cells in healthy people across ages. Using its own MiXCR run on the 5' RACE reads, TCRdb lists one record per CDR3 protein. The sample contains about 800,000 distinct CDR3 sequences, roughly 25% of which appear only once. Another study also made use of these data, one on T cells of mothers and their children.

Input material: blood. Source of these receptors: a boy between 10 and 17 years old in good health. CDR3s include the opening cysteine and the closing phenylalanine or tryptophan. A D gene is named only where the DNA matches it firmly. Only part of the rows carry a size: once, few, many, or a class if the clone is expanded.

j_call	clone_size	d_call	v_call	cdr3_nt	cdr3_aa
TRBJ2-5	NA	NA	TRBV5-1	TGCGCCAGCAGCTTGACTTCGGGCGTGGGCGAGACCCAGTACTTC	CASSLTSGVGETQYF
TRBJ2-3	few	TRBD2	TRBV4-1	TGCGCCAGCAGCCAAATAGGACTAGCGGGAGGAGGAACTGGAGATACGCAGTATTTT	CASSQIGLAGGGTGDTQYF
TRBJ2-5	NA	NA	TRBV27	TGTGCCAGCAGTTTACTCCCAAAAGAGACCCAGTACTTC	CASSLLPKETQYF
TRBJ1-1	few	NA	TRBV12-3/TRBV12-4	TGTGCCAGCAGTCACCCGAGAGGGGCAAACACTGAAGCTTTCTTT	CASSHPRGANTEAFF
TRBJ2-7	few	NA	TRBV28	TGTGCCAGCAGCCCCCTCGGGGGCTGGCCTGGTTACGAGCAGTACTTC	CASSPLGGWPGYEQYF
TRBJ1-1	few	NA	TRBV18	TGTGCCAGCTCACCGGAGGACAGTTTGAACACTGAAGCTTTCTTT	CASSPEDSLNTEAFF
TRBJ2-7	few	NA	TRBV28	TGTGCCAGCAATCCCGGGGCAAACTACGAGCAGTACTTC	CASNPGANYEQYF
TRBJ1-4	few	NA	TRBV12-3/TRBV12-4	TGTGCCAGCAGCCCGGAGAGGCTAAGAGAAAAACTGTTTTTT	CASSPERLREKLFF
TRBJ2-3	NA	NA	TRBV11-2	TGTGCCAGCAGCTTGTGGACAGGCACAGATACGCAGTATTTT	CASSLWTGTDTQYF
TRBJ2-2	few	NA	TRBV7-9	TGTGCCAGCAGTTTCTCGGAAGGGAGGGAGCTGTTTTTT	CASSFSEGRELFF
TRBJ2-5	few	NA	TRBV4-3	TGCGCCAGCAGCCAAGATCGGGGCTGGCTACAAGAGACCCAGTACTTC	CASSQDRGWLQETQYF
TRBJ2-6	many	NA	TRBV3-1	TGTGCCAGCAGCCAAGAAATTTCGGCTTCTGGGGCCAACGTCCTGACTTTC	CASSQEISASGANVLTF
TRBJ2-3	NA	TRBD2	TRBV27	TGTGCCAGCAGTTCCAGACTAGCGGTGATAGATACGCAGTATTTT	CASSSRLAVIDTQYF
TRBJ2-5	few	TRBD2	TRBV11-1	TGTGCCAGCAGCTCAGATAGCGGGAAGGTCCAAGAGACCCAGTACTTC	CASSSDSGKVQETQYF
TRBJ1-2	few	TRBD1	TRBV3-1	TGTGCCAGCAGCCAAGTTGACAGGGCATATGGCTACACCTTC	CASSQVDRAYGYTF
TRBJ1-3	NA	NA	TRBV29-1	TGCAGCGTTTACTTATTGGACAGTGGAAACACCATATATTTT	CSVYLLDSGNTIYF
TRBJ2-5	NA	NA	TRBV7-9	TGTGCCAGCAGCCGAACCCCTAGTAGGGTGGAGACCCAGTACTTC	CASSRTPSRVETQYF